This is a list of T cell receptor beta chains from one sample in a study of blood T cell repertoires in COVID-19. The method was immunoSEQ multiplex PCR; TCRdb's version includes in-frame clones alone and lacks a portion of them. The data contain 140,000 to 150,000 clones, around 80% of them singletons. The sequenced sample consisted of peripheral blood. These receptors were collected from a human donor in a cohort sampled during active COVID-19. Both conserved end residues are part of each CDR3. Each record gives: clone size, V gene, J gene, D gene, CDR3 protein, CDR3 DNA. A D gene is named only where the DNA matches it firmly. Only part of the rows carry a size: once, few, many, or a class if the clone is expanded.

NA	TRBV18	TRBJ1-5	TRBD1	CASSPRQGNQPQHF	TGTGCCAGCTCACCTCGACAGGGAAATCAGCCCCAGCATTTT
once	TRBV12-3/TRBV12-4	TRBJ2-7	NA	CASKSSSYEQYF	TGTGCCAGCAAGAGCTCCTCCTACGAGCAGTACTTC
NA	TRBV4-1	TRBJ1-2	NA	CASSLGQGQAWYGYTF	TGCGCCAGCAGCCTAGGGCAGGGCCAAGCCTGGTATGGCTACACCTTC
NA	TRBV28	TRBJ1-6	NA	CASSLRNSPLHF	TGTGCCAGCAGTTTACGGAATTCACCCCTCCACTTT
NA	TRBV9	TRBJ2-5	TRBD2	CASSVGPTTAPGGETQYF	TGTGCCAGCAGCGTAGGGCCGACAACCGCTCCGGGGGGAGAGACCCAGTACTTC
few	TRBV6-2/TRBV6-3	TRBJ2-5	TRBD1	CASSYSIRDREETQYF	TGTGCCAGCAGTTACTCGATACGGGACAGGGAGGAGACCCAGTACTTC
NA	TRBV7-9	TRBJ1-1	TRBD1	CASSFPLTGSFEAFF	TGTGCCAGCAGCTTCCCCTTGACAGGGAGTTTCGAAGCTTTCTTT
NA	TRBV14	TRBJ1-1	TRBD1	CASSLLQGRTEAFF	TGTGCCAGCAGCCTGTTACAGGGGAGGACTGAAGCTTTCTTT
NA	TRBV29-1	TRBJ2-7	TRBD1	CSVSDRGLNEQYF	TGCAGCGTTTCGGACAGGGGTTTGAACGAGCAGTACTTC
NA	TRBV5-6	TRBJ1-2	NA	CASSLGALGYTF	TGTGCCAGCAGCTTGGGGGCGCTGGGCTATACCTTC
NA	TRBV5-1	TRBJ1-2	NA	CASSYDSYGYTF	TGCGCCAGCAGCTACGACAGCTATGGCTACACCTTC
NA	TRBV27	TRBJ2-7	TRBD2	CASSLAGGYEQYF	TGTGCCAGCAGTTTAGCGGGGGGCTACGAGCAGTACTTC
NA	TRBV19	TRBJ2-3	NA	CASSMAGTDTQYF	TGTGCCAGTAGTATGGCAGGAACAGATACGCAGTATTTT
NA	TRBV5-1	TRBJ2-7	NA	CASSLEVRGRSSYEQYF	TGCGCCAGCAGCTTGGAAGTACGTGGGAGAAGCTCCTACGAGCAGTACTTC
NA	TRBV7-3	TRBJ2-2	NA	CASSLGGGNTGELFF	TGTGCCAGCAGCTTAGGCGGGGGCAACACCGGGGAGCTGTTTTTT
few	TRBV3-1/TRBV3-2	TRBJ2-2	NA	CASREGGTGELFF	TGTGCCAGCAGGGAAGGGGGCACCGGGGAGCTGTTTTTT
NA	TRBV28	TRBJ2-1	NA	CASSQGGDYNEQFF	TGTGCCAGCAGTCAAGGGGGAGACTACAATGAGCAGTTCTTC
few	TRBV18	TRBJ2-5	NA	CASSPQLQETQYF	TGTGCCAGCTCACCACAGCTCCAAGAGACCCAGTACTTC
NA	TRBV4-1	TRBJ2-7	TRBD2	CASSLAGGMKYF	TGCGCCAGCAGCCTAGCGGGGGGGATGAAGTACTTC
NA	TRBV10-3	TRBJ2-1	NA	CAISEPAVVGNEQFF	TGTGCCATCAGTGAACCAGCGGTGGTGGGGAATGAGCAGTTCTTC
NA	TRBV11-3	TRBJ1-4	NA	CASSLKGGIWDEKLFF	TGTGCCAGCAGCCTAAAGGGCGGGATATGGGATGAAAAACTGTTTTTT
NA	TRBV2	TRBJ1-2	NA	CASSVAGLYGYTF	TGTGCCAGCAGTGTGGCAGGACTCTATGGCTACACCTTC
NA	TRBV6-5	TRBJ1-4	NA	CASSYSGQSNEKLFF	TGTGCCAGCAGTTACTCTGGACAGTCGAATGAAAAACTGTTTTTT
many	TRBV7-2	TRBJ1-3	NA	CASSLARGFSGNTIYF	TGTGCCAGCAGCTTAGCGCGGGGATTCTCTGGAAACACCATATATTTT
NA	TRBV6-5	TRBJ1-6	TRBD1	CASRGDRGSPLHF	TGTGCCAGCAGGGGGGACAGGGGCTCACCCCTCCACTTT
NA	TRBV7-2	TRBJ2-6	TRBD1	CASSVGQGAGGANVLTF	TGTGCCAGCAGCGTAGGACAGGGGGCGGGAGGGGCCAACGTCCTGACTTTC
NA	TRBV7-9	TRBJ1-2	TRBD1	CASSYQTGTGGVYTF	TGTGCCAGCAGTTACCAAACCGGGACAGGGGGCGTCTACACCTTC
NA	TRBV6-1	TRBJ2-2	NA	CASSGIPREDTGELFF	TGTGCCAGCAGTGGAATCCCCCGAGAGGACACCGGGGAGCTGTTTTTT
NA	TRBV5-1	TRBJ1-1	NA	CASSSSGAPLGTEAFF	TGCGCCAGCAGCTCGAGCGGGGCCCCCTTGGGCACTGAAGCTTTCTTT